What follows describes a single T cell receptor (beta chain). This entry belongs to a study of blood T cell repertoires in COVID-19. In the study overall: Samples of COVID-19 (acute and convalescent) were obtained from the United States, Italy and Spain. T cells, B-cell-depleted T cells, or PBMCs supplied cDNA or gDNA.

Unmatched junction bases numbered 7, after V lost 1 base and J lost 7 bases. There are 15 residues in the CDR3. Germline values: CDR1 SEHNR, CDR2 FQNEAQ (reference sequence). Original handling: Using reference gene primer amplification, nucleated cell counts were estimated. Sequencing used immunoSEQ multiplex PCR; TCRdb keeps in-frame clones, though not all of them. V and J calls and clone size are copied from that table; D and trimming were computed from the DNA. In the table there are 200,000 to 250,000 clones, roughly 88% of which are singletons. This TCR was sampled from a man in his late teens or twenties with active or convalescent COVID-19. The V gene is TRBV7-9, the J gene TRBJ2-1; TRBD2 matches at 7 bases. The sequenced sample was peripheral blood. The chain's CDR3 is CASSLGLAVQNEQFF. The CDR3 bases are TGTGCCAGCAGCTTAGGGCTAGCGGTTCAAAATGAGCAGTTCTTC.